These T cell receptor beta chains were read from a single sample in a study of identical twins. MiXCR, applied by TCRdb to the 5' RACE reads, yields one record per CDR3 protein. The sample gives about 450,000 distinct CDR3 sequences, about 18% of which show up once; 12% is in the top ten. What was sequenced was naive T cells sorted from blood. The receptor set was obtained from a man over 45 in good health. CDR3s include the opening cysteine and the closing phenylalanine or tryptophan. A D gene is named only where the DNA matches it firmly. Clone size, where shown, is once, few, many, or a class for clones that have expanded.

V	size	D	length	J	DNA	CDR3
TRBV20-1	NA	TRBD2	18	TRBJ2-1	TGCAGTGCTAGATCCGGGACTAGCGGGGGGTCTGGCTACAATGAGCAGTTCTTC	CSARSGTSGGSGYNEQFF
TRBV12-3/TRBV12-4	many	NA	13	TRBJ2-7	TGTGCCAGCAGTTCGGGAGAGGGCAACGAGCAGTACTTC	CASSSGEGNEQYF
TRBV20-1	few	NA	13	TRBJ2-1	TGCAGTGCTAAAACAGGGTTTTACAATGAGCAGTTCTTC	CSAKTGFYNEQFF
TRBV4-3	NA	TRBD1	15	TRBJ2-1	TGCGCCAGCAGCCGCGGGACAGGGCAGTACAATGAGCAGTTCTTC	CASSRGTGQYNEQFF
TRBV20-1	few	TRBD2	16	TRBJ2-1	TGCAGTGCTAGAGGAAAGCGGGAGGACCTCTTGGATGAGCAGTTCTTC	CSARGKREDLLDEQFF
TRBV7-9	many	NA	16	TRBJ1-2	TGTGCCAGCAGCTCAACGGACCCCACTCACATCTATGGCTACACCTTC	CASSSTDPTHIYGYTF
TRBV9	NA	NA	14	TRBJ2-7	TGTGCCAGCAGCGTTTCTCAGCCTCCCACCGAGCAGTACTTC	CASSVSQPPTEQYF
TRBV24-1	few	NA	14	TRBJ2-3	TGTGCCACCAGTGGCTCAGGGGGCACAGATACGCAGTATTTT	CATSGSGGTDTQYF
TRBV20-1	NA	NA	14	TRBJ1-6	TGCAGTGCTAGAGATTGGGGCAGTTATTCACCCCTCCCCTTT	CSARDWGSYSPLPF
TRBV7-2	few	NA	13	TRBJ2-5	TGTGCCAGCAGCTTCGGTACCGCTGAGACCCAGTACTTC	CASSFGTAETQYF
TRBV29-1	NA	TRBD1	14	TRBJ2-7	TGCAGCGTGCCCGGGACAGAGGAAGCTGGCGAGCAGTACTTC	CSVPGTEEAGEQYF
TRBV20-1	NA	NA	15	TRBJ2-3	TGCAGTGCTAGAGATCGGAGAGGGGGACCAGATACGCAGTATTTT	CSARDRRGGPDTQYF
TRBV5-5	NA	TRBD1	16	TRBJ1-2	TGTGCCAGCAGCTCCGAGCCGGGACAGATCTTTTATGGCTACACCTTC	CASSSEPGQIFYGYTF
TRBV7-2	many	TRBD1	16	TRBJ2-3	TGTGCCAGCAGCATAGCGGGGACAGGGGTCACAGATACGCAGTATTTT	CASSIAGTGVTDTQYF
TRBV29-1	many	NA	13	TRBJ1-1	TGCAGCGTTGAAGGGAGGGCGAACACTGAAGCTTTCTTT	CSVEGRANTEAFF
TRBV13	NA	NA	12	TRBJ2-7	TGTGCCAGCAGCTTCGACGGGACTGAGCAGTACTTC	CASSFDGTEQYF
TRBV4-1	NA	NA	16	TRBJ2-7	TGCGCCAGCAGCCAAGATCAGGCCAGGGGAAGCTACGAGCAGTACTTC	CASSQDQARGSYEQYF
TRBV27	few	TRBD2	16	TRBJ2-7	TGTGCCAGCAGACTACTAGCGGGAGGGGGCTCCTACGAGCAGTACTTC	CASRLLAGGGSYEQYF
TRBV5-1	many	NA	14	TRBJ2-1	TGCGCCAGCAGCTTCGTGTCTGGGATAGATGAGCAGTTCTTC	CASSFVSGIDEQFF
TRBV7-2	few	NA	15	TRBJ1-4	TGTGCCAGCAGCTCCGACATTGCAACTAATGAAAAACTGTTTTTT	CASSSDIATNEKLFF
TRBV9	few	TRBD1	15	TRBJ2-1	TGTGCCAGCAGCTCCCGGGACAGGCGGCCCGAGGAGCAGTTCTTC	CASSSRDRRPEEQFF
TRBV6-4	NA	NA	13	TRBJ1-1	TGTGCCAGCAGAAGACATCCGAACACTGAAGCTTTCTTT	CASRRHPNTEAFF
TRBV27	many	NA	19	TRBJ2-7	TGTGCCAGCAGTGTCCGGCGGGACGGCCAGTTTATGAGCTCCTACGAGCAGTACTTC	CASSVRRDGQFMSSYEQYF
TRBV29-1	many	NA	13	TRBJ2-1	TGCAGCGCCACAGAGAGCTCCTACAATGAGCAGTTCTTC	CSATESSYNEQFF
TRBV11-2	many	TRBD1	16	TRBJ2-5	TGTGCCAGCAGTTCCGTCGGGGACAGGGGAAAAGAGACCCAGTACTTC	CASSSVGDRGKETQYF
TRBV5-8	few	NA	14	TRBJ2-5	TGTGCCAGCAGCTTGGAGTGGTCAGAAGAGACCCAGTACTTC	CASSLEWSEETQYF
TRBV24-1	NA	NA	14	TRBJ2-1	TGTGCCACCAGTGACCCCTATCGCGGCAATGAGCAGTTCTTC	CATSDPYRGNEQFF
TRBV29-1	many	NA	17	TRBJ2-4	TGCAGCGTTGAAGATCGACGGGGGATTGGGGCCAAAAACATTCAGTACTTC	CSVEDRRGIGAKNIQYF
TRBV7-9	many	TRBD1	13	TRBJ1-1	TGTGCCAGCGAGAACCTAGGGACAGGAGAAGCTTTCTTT	CASENLGTGEAFF
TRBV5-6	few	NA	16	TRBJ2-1	TGTGCCAGCAGCGTGGGGGGCGGGCGCTCCTACAATGAGCAGTTCTTC	CASSVGGGRSYNEQFF
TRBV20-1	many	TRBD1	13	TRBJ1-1	TGCAGTGCCATAACCGACAGGGTGGTTGAAGCTTTCTTT	CSAITDRVVEAFF